Listed below are T cell receptor beta chains from one sample, sequenced in a study of shared clonotypes between healthy human individuals. Generated by immunoSEQ multiplex PCR, the TCRdb table keeps only in-frame clones and is missing some. The sample lists under 2.5 million clones, roughly 92% occurring once. The sequenced sample consisted of naive CD4+ T cells from PBMCs. These receptors came from a man aged 18 to 29 in good health. Some clones in this sample may be carry-over from other donors' samples. Each CDR3 is given with its conserved first and last residue. D genes are given only for firm matches. Only part of the rows carry a size: once, few, many, or a class if the clone is expanded.

CDR3: CASRQPGQGGYEQYF
DNA: TGTGCCAGCCGACAACCGGGACAGGGCGGGTACGAGCAGTACTTC
D: TRBD1
V: TRBV28
size: .
J: TRBJ2-7

CDR3: CASSLKGNTGELFF
DNA: TGTGCCAGCAGCTTAAAGGGGAACACCGGGGAGCTGTTTTTT
D: .
V: TRBV7-3
size: .
J: TRBJ2-2

CDR3: CAWKRDVEKLFF
DNA: TGTGCCTGGAAAAGGGACGTTGAAAAACTGTTTTTT
D: .
V: TRBV30
size: few
J: TRBJ1-4

CDR3: CASSEREGGLSYEQYF
DNA: TGTGCCAGCAGTGAACGGGAGGGAGGATTAAGCTACGAGCAGTACTTC
D: TRBD2
V: TRBV2
size: .
J: TRBJ2-7

CDR3: CASSRQEVNNEQFF
DNA: TGTGCCAGCAGCCGACAAGAGGTTAACAATGAGCAGTTCTTC
D: .
V: TRBV7-9
size: .
J: TRBJ2-1

CDR3: CASSQDPKVGQPQHF
DNA: TGCGCCAGCAGCCAAGATCCCAAGGTTGGGCAGCCCCAGCATTTT
D: .
V: TRBV4-1
size: .
J: TRBJ1-5

CDR3: CASSPPLGYGQYF
DNA: TGTGCCAGCTCACCACCGCTAGGGTACGGGCAGTACTTC
D: .
V: TRBV18
size: once
J: TRBJ2-7

CDR3: CASRGVRAEQFF
DNA: TGTGCCAGCCGAGGTGTGAGGGCTGAGCAGTTCTTC
D: .
V: TRBV6-1
size: .
J: TRBJ2-1

CDR3: CASSPQGKGTEAFF
DNA: TGTGCCAGCAGCCCCCAGGGAAAGGGCACTGAAGCTTTCTTT
D: .
V: TRBV2
size: few
J: TRBJ1-1

CDR3: CSVGGQETQYF
DNA: TGCAGCGTAGGCGGACAAGAGACCCAGTACTTC
D: .
V: TRBV29-1
size: once
J: TRBJ2-5

CDR3: CANRQAGNEQYF
DNA: TGTGCCAACAGACAGGCAGGAAACGAGCAGTACTTC
D: .
V: TRBV2
size: .
J: TRBJ2-7

CDR3: CASRGTGSLGTEAFF
DNA: TGTGCCAGCAGAGGGACAGGGTCCCTGGGAACTGAAGCTTTCTTT
D: TRBD1
V: TRBV2
size: few
J: TRBJ1-1

CDR3: CASSLDGSGRAWTYNEQFF
DNA: TGTGCCAGCAGCTTGGACGGCAGCGGGAGGGCCTGGACCTACAATGAGCAGTTCTTC
D: TRBD2
V: TRBV5-6
size: .
J: TRBJ2-1

CDR3: CASSSLGRGQGVQGNTIYF
DNA: TGTGCCAGCAGCTCACTAGGGAGGGGACAGGGGGTTCAGGGAAACACCATATATTTT
D: TRBD1
V: TRBV7-8
size: .
J: TRBJ1-3

CDR3: CASSYEGQGYGYTF
DNA: TGTGCCAGCAGTTACGAGGGACAGGGATATGGCTACACCTTC
D: TRBD1
V: TRBV6-6
size: .
J: TRBJ1-2

CDR3: CASSLTGANTEAFF
DNA: TGTGCCAGCAGCTTAACAGGGGCGAACACTGAAGCTTTCTTT
D: TRBD1
V: TRBV11-3
size: .
J: TRBJ1-1

CDR3: CAWSSGGTEAFF
DNA: TGTGCCTGGAGCTCGGGGGGTACTGAAGCTTTCTTT
D: .
V: TRBV30
size: once
J: TRBJ1-1

CDR3: CASSHRTAYSNYGYTF
DNA: TGTGCCAGCAGCCATCGGACGGCCTACTCTAACTATGGCTACACCTTC
D: .
V: TRBV14
size: .
J: TRBJ1-2

CDR3: CASSLTPTSGDTTDTQYF
DNA: TGTGCCAGCAGCTTAACCCCCACTAGCGGGGATACCACAGATACGCAGTATTTT
D: TRBD2
V: TRBV7-3
size: .
J: TRBJ2-3

CDR3: CAISESGDHTF
DNA: TGTGCCATCAGTGAGTCTGGGGATCACACCTTC
D: .
V: TRBV10-3
size: once
J: TRBJ1-2

CDR3: CASSLSGQNTEAFF
DNA: TGTGCCAGCAGCCTTTCAGGACAGAACACTGAAGCTTTCTTT
D: .
V: TRBV11-3
size: .
J: TRBJ1-1

CDR3: CASSLGQGDNEQFF
DNA: TGCGCCAGCAGCTTGGGACAGGGGGACAATGAGCAGTTCTTC
D: TRBD1
V: TRBV5-1
size: .
J: TRBJ2-1

CDR3: CASTGVFGELFF
DNA: TGTGCCAGCACTGGGGTCTTCGGGGAGCTGTTTTTT
D: .
V: TRBV2
size: .
J: TRBJ2-2

CDR3: CASSRRGGGLSTDTQYF
DNA: TGTGCCAGCAGCCGCCGGGGCGGAGGATTAAGCACAGATACGCAGTATTTT
D: .
V: TRBV14
size: once
J: TRBJ2-3

CDR3: CAWSVILPGELFF
DNA: TGTGCCTGGAGTGTAATCCTCCCCGGGGAGCTGTTTTTT
D: .
V: TRBV30
size: .
J: TRBJ2-2

CDR3: CASSTRPGLAGQWETQYF
DNA: TGTGCCAGCAGCACCAGACCGGGACTAGCGGGGCAGTGGGAGACCCAGTACTTC
D: TRBD2
V: TRBV5-4
size: .
J: TRBJ2-5

CDR3: CASSEGAREEQYF
DNA: TGTGCCAGCAGTGAGGGGGCAAGAGAAGAGCAGTACTTC
D: .
V: TRBV25-1
size: .
J: TRBJ2-7

CDR3: CAGREIRYEQYF
DNA: TGCGCCGGCCGGGAGATCAGGTACGAGCAGTACTTC
D: .
V: TRBV5-1
size: once
J: TRBJ2-7

CDR3: CASSQEVGRGLVELFF
DNA: TGTGCCAGCAGCCAAGAGGTGGGAAGGGGTCTTGTGGAGCTGTTTTTT
D: .
V: TRBV4-2
size: .
J: TRBJ2-2

CDR3: CATGKGGVYEQYF
DNA: TGTGCCACCGGTAAAGGTGGGGTCTACGAGCAGTACTTC
D: .
V: TRBV19
size: .
J: TRBJ2-7

CDR3: CASTVRGDTEAFF
DNA: TGTGCCAGCACCGTCCGAGGGGACACTGAAGCTTTCTTT
D: .
V: TRBV6-1
size: few
J: TRBJ1-1

CDR3: CATSRDRGTEAFF
DNA: TGTGCCACCAGCAGAGATCGGGGGACTGAAGCTTTCTTT
D: .
V: TRBV15
size: few
J: TRBJ1-1

CDR3: CASSRLGYNEQFF
DNA: TGTGCCAGCAGCCGACTAGGCTACAATGAGCAGTTCTTC
D: .
V: TRBV7-2
size: .
J: TRBJ2-1

CDR3: CASSKAGLTYSGANVLTF
DNA: TGTGCCAGCAGCAAAGCGGGACTTACCTACTCTGGGGCCAACGTCCTGACTTTC
D: .
V: TRBV21-1
size: once
J: TRBJ2-6

CDR3: CASSSRLRETQYF
DNA: TGTGCCAGCAGCTCCCGCCTCAGGGAGACCCAGTACTTC
D: .
V: TRBV5-5
size: .
J: TRBJ2-5

CDR3: CASSPRGGDTEAFF
DNA: TGTGCCAGCTCACCCCGAGGGGGGGACACTGAAGCTTTCTTT
D: .
V: TRBV18
size: .
J: TRBJ1-1

CDR3: CASGLAAGGYGYTF
DNA: TGTGCTAGTGGTTTGGCCGCGGGGGGCTATGGCTACACCTTC
D: .
V: TRBV12-5
size: few
J: TRBJ1-2

CDR3: CASSDPQGLAGGFVETQYF
DNA: TGTGCCAGCAGTGACCCCCAGGGGCTAGCGGGAGGGTTTGTGGAGACCCAGTACTTC
D: TRBD2
V: TRBV6-1
size: .
J: TRBJ2-5

CDR3: CASSLGLATSTDTQYF
DNA: TGTGCCAGCAGCTTGGGACTCGCAACTAGCACAGATACGCAGTATTTT
D: .
V: TRBV5-4
size: once
J: TRBJ2-3

CDR3: CAISSLIGAYEQYF
DNA: TGTGCCATCAGCAGTCTTATCGGTGCCTACGAGCAGTACTTC
D: .
V: TRBV10-3
size: .
J: TRBJ2-7

CDR3: CASSPPNSGNEQFF
DNA: TGTGCCAGCAGCCCTCCCAACTCGGGAAATGAGCAGTTCTTC
D: .
V: TRBV7-9
size: .
J: TRBJ2-1

CDR3: CAISESTRDTQYF
DNA: TGTGCCATCAGTGAGTCGACCCGAGATACGCAGTATTTT
D: .
V: TRBV10-3
size: .
J: TRBJ2-3

CDR3: CASSSSGNEKLFF
DNA: TGTGCCAGCAGCTCCTCTGGCAATGAAAAACTGTTTTTT
D: .
V: TRBV11-2
size: .
J: TRBJ1-4

CDR3: CASSFDSRSYEQYF
DNA: TGTGCCAGCAGTTTTGACAGTCGATCCTACGAGCAGTACTTC
D: .
V: TRBV6-5
size: .
J: TRBJ2-7

CDR3: CASILGSGRGYEQYF
DNA: TGTGCCAGCATCCTGGGTAGCGGGAGGGGCTACGAGCAGTACTTC
D: TRBD2
V: TRBV28
size: .
J: TRBJ2-7

CDR3: CSARDLSEQYF
DNA: TGCAGTGCTAGAGATCTGAGCGAGCAGTACTTC
D: .
V: TRBV20-1
size: .
J: TRBJ2-7